This T cell receptor beta chain was documented in a study of CD8+ T cells in alopecia areata (dated by TCRdb to the late 2010s). Describing the broader study: High-throughput TCRbeta sequencing was used to examine T cell clonal expansion in alopecia areata in both the C3H/HeJ mouse model and human patients. TCRbeta CDR3 regions were amplified by immunoSEQ multiplex PCR with 35 Vbeta forward and 13 Jbeta reverse primers. On the human side, TCRbeta sequencing was run on scalp tissue and on sorted CD4+ and CD8+ peripheral blood T cells from healthy controls and from alopecia areata patients with either patchy or totalis/universalis disease. Scalp clonality was compared across normal scalp (n=4), patchy alopecia areata scalp (n=8), and alopecia totalis/universalis scalp (n=8). RNA was extracted with the PAXgene miRNA kit for fixed scalp, the miRNeasy kit for PBMCs, and the RNeasy kit for mouse skin.

What the research found in general, with its limitations: Compared with normal scalp, lesional scalp, particularly in alopecia totalis/universalis, had higher clonality and more expanded CD8+ clones, which suggests antigenic drive. Scalp TCR repertoire analysis is complicated because resident alphabeta T cells in normal human skin are also sequenced, whereas mouse skin is dominated by gammadelta T cells. Shared TCR sequences between patients were less evident than in mice, which may be partly attributable to HLA diversity in the patient population.

This clone was detected only a few times. This receptor's antigen is unknown. No base quality information exists; no much larger clone differs at one position. The library was built by means of the immunoSEQ multiplex PCR assay. RNA was extracted from all samples and reverse transcribed into cDNA, which served as template for TCR sequencing. First-strand cDNA was synthesized using SuperScript III with a 2:1 mix of oligo-dT and random hexamers. Amplification bias was assessed with a synthetic immune receptor repertoire, and residual bias was removed computationally. The paper's processing steps were these. Raw reads were preprocessed to remove errors, and CDR3 was defined according to IMGT conventions as the region from the conserved cysteine to phenylalanine. Clonality was computed by normalizing Shannon entropy by log2 of the number of productive unique TCRs and subtracting the result from 1. Scalp TCRbeta sequences were cross-referenced with sorted blood CD4 and CD8 repertoires so that the CD4 or CD8 identity of scalp clones could be inferred. Held by TCRdb, this immuneACCESS table contains in-frame sequences only and omits some clones. Under half of the omission traces to an unresolved V gene where checked; the cause of the rest is unknown. For V, J and clone size, that table is used; D and trimming come from the DNA. Within this sample are about 120,000 clones, with about 60% of them counted one time only. The ten largest clones represent around 2.8% of the sample.

After PBMCs were isolated by density centrifugation and stained for CD3, CD4 and CD8, a FACSAria was used to sort CD4+ and CD8+ T cells. Unaffected controls provided scalp biopsies and blood samples. The specimen sequenced was CD4+ T cells sorted from blood. This sequence was found in a human donor in good health.

The DNA is TGTGCCAGCAGCCGGGTCGGACAGGGAATCCCCGGGGAGCTGTTTTTT. Translation gives CASSRVGQGIPGELFF. The chain links TRBV7-7 with TRBJ2-2, with TRBD1 matching 8 junction bases. Including cysteine and phenylalanine, the CDR3 has 16 amino acids. Only the CDR3 region is kept as DNA, spanning 48 bases read in frame from base 1. V is trimmed back by 5 bases and J by 6 bases, and the junction contains 11 bases that no gene match accounts for. CDR1 and CDR2 are read off the germline V gene (reference sequence) as SSHAT and FNYEAQ.